These 6 T cell receptor beta chains originate from one sample sequenced in a study of blood T cell repertoires in COVID-19. Clones were sequenced by immunoSEQ multiplex PCR, and TCRdb holds only the in-frame ones, with some missing. This table holds 300,000 to 350,000 clones, over 70% found once. Sequenced material: peripheral blood. These receptors were obtained from a woman between 45 and 60 years old with COVID-19, enrolled during active disease.

The sample holds one count of this clone. The limits of the CDR3 on the DNA are not certain, so only TCRdb's listed CDR3 is given. J is TRBJ1-1 and V is TRBV19. Counting both end residues, the CDR3 totals 14 amino acids. The germline V gene encodes CDR1 LNHDA and CDR2 SQIVND (reference sequence). CDR3 residues: CASTSGGSNTEAFF.

This sequence joins TRBV18 and TRBJ1-3; D not resolved. Looked up from germline, CDR1 is KGHSH and CDR2 is LQKENI. This CDR3 is built from 14 residues. V shed 2 bases and J shed 3 bases, with 8 bases lying between them. The CDR3 nucleotides read TGTGCCAGCTCACCAACAGATAGTGGAAACACCATATATTTT. Translating gives CASSPTDSGNTIYF. Using reference TRBV18 and TRBJ1-3 for the parts outside the CDR3, the full variable domain is NAGVMQNPRHLVRRRGQEARLRCSPMKGHSHVYWYRQLPEEGLKFMVYLQKENIIDESGMPKERFSAEFPKEGPSILRIQQVVRGDSAAYFCASSPTDSGNTIYFGEGSWLTVV.

The chain is built from TRBV5-1 and TRBJ2-1; D unresolved. Germline CDR1 is SGHRS and CDR2 is YFSETQ. The CDR3 spans 15 residues. V lost 0 bases, J lost 4 bases, and 11 bases lay in between. The CDR3 sequence is CASSLGDLEYNEQFF. The CDR3 DNA follows: TGCGCCAGCAGCTTGGGTGACCTGGAGTACAATGAGCAGTTCTTC.

This sequence joins TRBV2 and TRBJ2-5; 7 nucleotides agree with TRBD2. CDR1 is SNHLY, CDR2 FYNNEI, per germline. With V trimmed by 1 base and J by 2 bases, 7 bases remained unmatched. The CDR3 runs 16 residues. DNA of the CDR3: TGTGCCAGCAGTGAAGGGGTAGCGGGCGGACAAGAGACCCAGTACTTC. Translation: CASSEGVAGGQETQYF.

This clone has more than one count but fewer than ten. This rearrangement joins TRBV14 to TRBJ1-3; D gene unclear. The length of the CDR3 is 15 residues. Trimming pared 5 bases from V and 0 bases from J, leaving 11 bases between. Per the germline V gene, CDR1 is SGHDN and CDR2 is FVKESK. For the CDR3, the DNA is TGTGCCAGCAGCAGACCCGGGAACTCTGGAAACACCATATATTTT. Protein product: CASSRPGNSGNTIYF.

J is TRBJ1-1 and V is TRBV12-5; D not certain. Germline values: CDR1 LGHNT, CDR2 FRNRAP. This CDR3 is 18 amino acids long. Trimming removed 2 bases at V and 1 base at J, with 20 bases between. This CDR3 is CASGLPGQARVTNTEAFF. The CDR3 DNA sequence: TGTGCTAGTGGTTTGCCCGGCCAGGCCCGAGTGACGAACACTGAAGCTTTCTTT.